This is a list of T cell receptor beta chains from one sample in a study of T cell repertoires in cytomegalovirus infection. TCRdb processed the reads anew with MiXCR; each CDR3 protein has one entry. The sample lists some 700,000 distinct CDR3 sequences; around 32% were seen once. The antigens for these receptors are not known. Material: cultured PBMCs, obtained from culture after CMV antigen stimulation. All receptors come from a human donor in good health (CMV status not recorded). Some clones in this sample may be carry-over from other donors' samples. Each CDR3 is given with its conserved first and last residue. A D gene is named only where the DNA matches it firmly. Size is omitted from some rows. Given values are once, few, many or a class for expanded clones.

d_call: -; j_call: TRBJ1-1; clone_size: -; v_call: TRBV10-3; cdr3_nt: TGTGCCATCAGTCCTTCCGGGGCTGATACTGAAGCTTTCTTT; cdr3_aa: CAISPSGADTEAFF
d_call: TRBD1; j_call: TRBJ2-5; clone_size: -; v_call: TRBV5-4; cdr3_nt: TGTGCCAGCAGCCCGCGTGCCGGACAGGGGATCCAAGAGACCCAGTACTTC; cdr3_aa: CASSPRAGQGIQETQYF
d_call: -; j_call: TRBJ1-1; clone_size: -; v_call: TRBV2; cdr3_nt: TGTGCCAGCAGTGCAGGGGTTGGGGCTTTCTTT; cdr3_aa: CASSAGVGAFF
d_call: -; j_call: TRBJ1-2; clone_size: -; v_call: TRBV6-2/TRBV6-3; cdr3_nt: TGTGCCAGCAGTGCGCCACCCCGGAACTATGGCTACACCTTC; cdr3_aa: CASSAPPRNYGYTF
d_call: TRBD1; j_call: TRBJ2-1; clone_size: few; v_call: TRBV4-1; cdr3_nt: TGCGCCAGCAGCCAAGATGATCCCCGGGACAGTGTATACAATGAGCAGTTCTTC; cdr3_aa: CASSQDDPRDSVYNEQFF
d_call: -; j_call: TRBJ1-4; clone_size: -; v_call: TRBV5-4; cdr3_nt: TGTGCCAGCAGCTTGGAATCGAATAATGAAAAACTGTTTTTT; cdr3_aa: CASSLESNNEKLFF
d_call: -; j_call: TRBJ2-1; clone_size: -; v_call: TRBV19; cdr3_nt: TGTGCCAGATCAACCCACGGCTTCGGGCAGTTCTTC; cdr3_aa: CARSTHGFGQFF
d_call: TRBD1; j_call: TRBJ1-4; clone_size: few; v_call: TRBV7-2; cdr3_nt: TGTGCCAGCAGCCCGTGGACAGGGGATAATGAAAAACTGTTTTTT; cdr3_aa: CASSPWTGDNEKLFF
d_call: -; j_call: TRBJ1-5; clone_size: -; v_call: TRBV2; cdr3_nt: TGTGCTAGCGGCACCACAATCAATCAGCCCCAGCATTTT; cdr3_aa: CASGTTINQPQHF
d_call: -; j_call: TRBJ2-5; clone_size: few; v_call: TRBV30; cdr3_nt: TGTGCCTGGAGTGAGGGTATCGGAGGCACCGAGACCCAGTACTTC; cdr3_aa: CAWSEGIGGTETQYF
d_call: -; j_call: TRBJ1-4; clone_size: -; v_call: TRBV7-6; cdr3_nt: TGTGCCAGCAGGCGTCCCCTGGCAACTAATGAAAAACTGTTTTTT; cdr3_aa: CASRRPLATNEKLFF
d_call: -; j_call: TRBJ1-5; clone_size: -; v_call: TRBV27; cdr3_nt: TGTGCCAGCAGCACCAGGCGGTCGAACAATCAGCCCCAGCATTTT; cdr3_aa: CASSTRRSNNQPQHF
d_call: -; j_call: TRBJ1-5; clone_size: -; v_call: TRBV19; cdr3_nt: TGTGCCAGTAGTATAGTCCCAGTCCTGACTAGCAATCAGCCCCAGCATTTT; cdr3_aa: CASSIVPVLTSNQPQHF
d_call: TRBD2; j_call: TRBJ2-2; clone_size: -; v_call: TRBV3-1; cdr3_nt: TGTGCCAGCAGCCAAGACGCCCAGCGGGGCTGGCGCGGGGAGCTGTTTTTT; cdr3_aa: CASSQDAQRGWRGELFF
d_call: TRBD2; j_call: TRBJ2-1; clone_size: few; v_call: TRBV7-2; cdr3_nt: TGTGCCAGCAGCGCTACGGGACTAGCGAACAATGAGCAGTTCTTC; cdr3_aa: CASSATGLANNEQFF
d_call: TRBD1; j_call: TRBJ2-7; clone_size: -; v_call: TRBV15; cdr3_nt: TGTGCCACCAGCCTAGACAGGGGAAGTTGGGAGCAGTACTTC; cdr3_aa: CATSLDRGSWEQYF
d_call: -; j_call: TRBJ1-1; clone_size: -; v_call: TRBV14; cdr3_nt: TGTGCCAGCAGCCGCCTTCCGCGAAACACTGAAGCTTTCTTT; cdr3_aa: CASSRLPRNTEAFF
d_call: TRBD2; j_call: TRBJ2-1; clone_size: few; v_call: TRBV12-3/TRBV12-4; cdr3_nt: TGTGCCAGCAGGGGACTAGCGGGGGGATCCTCCTACAATGAGCAGTTCTTC; cdr3_aa: CASRGLAGGSSYNEQFF
d_call: TRBD2; j_call: TRBJ2-1; clone_size: few; v_call: TRBV7-2; cdr3_nt: TGTGCCAGCAGCTTTAGCGGGGGGGACTACAATGAGCAGTTCTTC; cdr3_aa: CASSFSGGDYNEQFF
d_call: -; j_call: TRBJ1-4; clone_size: -; v_call: TRBV12-3/TRBV12-4; cdr3_nt: TGTGCCAGCAGTTTAAGGGTTGCTAATGAAAAACTGTTTTTT; cdr3_aa: CASSLRVANEKLFF
d_call: -; j_call: TRBJ2-5; clone_size: -; v_call: TRBV12-3/TRBV12-4; cdr3_nt: TGTGCCAGCAGCACCCAGGGAGGACGAGAGACCCAGTACTTC; cdr3_aa: CASSTQGGRETQYF
d_call: TRBD2; j_call: TRBJ2-3; clone_size: -; v_call: TRBV7-9; cdr3_nt: TGTGCCAGCAGCCAACGAGGACTAGCGGGAGGGTTCGCAGATACGCAGTATTTT; cdr3_aa: CASSQRGLAGGFADTQYF
d_call: -; j_call: TRBJ1-1; clone_size: many; v_call: TRBV7-2; cdr3_nt: TGTGCCAGCAGCTTATGGACACCTATGAACACTGAAGCTTTCTTT; cdr3_aa: CASSLWTPMNTEAFF
d_call: -; j_call: TRBJ1-1; clone_size: -; v_call: TRBV5-6; cdr3_nt: TGTGCCAGCAGCTTTCACCCCGGGAGTGAAGCTTTCTTT; cdr3_aa: CASSFHPGSEAFF
d_call: -; j_call: TRBJ1-2; clone_size: -; v_call: TRBV12-3/TRBV12-4; cdr3_nt: TGTGCCAGCAGTTTGAGGGACGGCTATGGCTACACCTTC; cdr3_aa: CASSLRDGYGYTF
d_call: TRBD1; j_call: TRBJ2-4; clone_size: once; v_call: TRBV5-1; cdr3_nt: TGCGCCAGCATGGGACAGAGGTGGTCAGCCAAAAACATTCAGTACTTC; cdr3_aa: CASMGQRWSAKNIQYF
d_call: TRBD1; j_call: TRBJ2-7; clone_size: -; v_call: TRBV7-4; cdr3_nt: TGTGCCAGCAGCCTAGAGGGACAGAACTTTCGGTACTACGAGGTGCAGTACTTC; cdr3_aa: CASSLEGQNFRYYEVQYF
d_call: TRBD2; j_call: TRBJ2-3; clone_size: -; v_call: TRBV20-1; cdr3_nt: TGCAGTGCTATGTTGCGGGAGACCTCTCGGGCAGATACGCAGTATTTT; cdr3_aa: CSAMLRETSRADTQYF
d_call: -; j_call: TRBJ2-7; clone_size: -; v_call: TRBV4-1; cdr3_nt: TGCGCCAGCAGCCAAGAGGCCCCTTTGGGCGACGAGCAGTACTTC; cdr3_aa: CASSQEAPLGDEQYF
d_call: TRBD2; j_call: TRBJ2-3; clone_size: once; v_call: TRBV4-3; cdr3_nt: TGCGCCAGCAGCCAAAAGGCCGGGGGGGATACGCAGTATTTT; cdr3_aa: CASSQKAGGDTQYF
d_call: TRBD2; j_call: TRBJ2-3; clone_size: -; v_call: TRBV15; cdr3_nt: TGTGCCACCAGCAGCGGGGGGGCAAGGTATTTT; cdr3_aa: CATSSGGARYF
d_call: -; j_call: TRBJ1-2; clone_size: -; v_call: TRBV29-1; cdr3_nt: TGCAGCGTTGCAGAGAACTATGGCTACACCTTC; cdr3_aa: CSVAENYGYTF
d_call: -; j_call: TRBJ2-7; clone_size: -; v_call: TRBV12-3/TRBV12-4; cdr3_nt: TGTGCCAGCAGCTCTACCTTCCGGGGCAGCGACTACGAGCAGTACTTC; cdr3_aa: CASSSTFRGSDYEQYF
d_call: -; j_call: TRBJ2-5; clone_size: few; v_call: TRBV12-3/TRBV12-4; cdr3_nt: TGTGCCAGCAGGCGGGGGCCTCTGGAGACCCAGTACTTC; cdr3_aa: CASRRGPLETQYF
d_call: -; j_call: TRBJ1-2; clone_size: -; v_call: TRBV5-1; cdr3_nt: TGCGCCAGCAGCCCTCGCGGGGGGGTCCCCAACTATGGCTACACCTTC; cdr3_aa: CASSPRGGVPNYGYTF
d_call: -; j_call: TRBJ2-1; clone_size: -; v_call: TRBV2; cdr3_nt: TGTGCCAGCACCCGGTCGGAGGCCCCCTACAATGAGCAGTTCTTC; cdr3_aa: CASTRSEAPYNEQFF
d_call: -; j_call: TRBJ1-2; clone_size: -; v_call: TRBV5-4; cdr3_nt: TGTGCCAGCAGCGCCGAGCTTACGATCTATGGCTACACCTTC; cdr3_aa: CASSAELTIYGYTF
d_call: -; j_call: TRBJ2-7; clone_size: few; v_call: TRBV6-6; cdr3_nt: TGTGCCAGCAGCACTCCAGGGTCGCTCGAGCAGTACTTC; cdr3_aa: CASSTPGSLEQYF
d_call: -; j_call: TRBJ2-2; clone_size: few; v_call: TRBV12-3/TRBV12-4; cdr3_nt: TGTGCCAGCAGTTTAGGTCGAGTCCAGAACACCGGGGAGCTGTTTTTT; cdr3_aa: CASSLGRVQNTGELFF
d_call: -; j_call: TRBJ1-1; clone_size: few; v_call: TRBV19; cdr3_nt: TGTGCCAGTAAAATAACCAGGAACACTGAAGCTTTCTTT; cdr3_aa: CASKITRNTEAFF
d_call: TRBD2; j_call: TRBJ2-2; clone_size: -; v_call: TRBV7-6; cdr3_nt: TGTGCCGCCAGCGGGACGAGAGCCGGGGAGCTGTTTTTT; cdr3_aa: CAASGTRAGELFF
d_call: TRBD1; j_call: TRBJ2-3; clone_size: many; v_call: TRBV7-2; cdr3_nt: TGTGCCAGCAGCTTAAGACAGGGGTCAGATACGCAGTATTTT; cdr3_aa: CASSLRQGSDTQYF
d_call: -; j_call: TRBJ2-1; clone_size: few; v_call: TRBV10-3; cdr3_nt: TGTGCCATCAGCTCGCACAATGAGCAGTTCTTC; cdr3_aa: CAISSHNEQFF
d_call: -; j_call: TRBJ2-1; clone_size: -; v_call: TRBV5-1; cdr3_nt: TGCGCCAGCAGCTTGGGGACCAACAAAGAGCAGTTCTTC; cdr3_aa: CASSLGTNKEQFF
d_call: TRBD1; j_call: TRBJ1-3; clone_size: many; v_call: TRBV7-8; cdr3_nt: TGTGCCAGCAGCCGGGACAGGGGATTTGGAAACACCATATATTTT; cdr3_aa: CASSRDRGFGNTIYF